Listed below are T cell receptor beta chains from one sample, sequenced in a study of Graves' ophthalmopathy and Graves' hyperthyroidism. TCRdb re-called the multiplex PCR reads through MiXCR, storing one row per CDR3 protein. The data show 300,000 to 400,000 distinct CDR3 sequences, 15% to 20% seen once. Sequencing was carried out using peripheral blood. The receptors here all came from an adult man with Graves' ophthalmopathy. CDR3s include the opening cysteine and the closing phenylalanine or tryptophan.

v_gene: TRBV6-2/TRBV6-3; j_gene: TRBJ1-1; CDR3aa: CASSSPGRNTEAFF
v_gene: TRBV4-2; j_gene: TRBJ1-3; CDR3aa: CASSQDISAGSGNTIYF
v_gene: TRBV7-2; j_gene: TRBJ2-5; CDR3aa: CASSLEGWTQYF
v_gene: TRBV6-1; j_gene: TRBJ2-7; CDR3aa: CASTRPGGGEQYF
v_gene: TRBV2; j_gene: TRBJ1-6; CDR3aa: CASSDGGMNNSPLHF
v_gene: TRBV6-2/TRBV6-3; j_gene: TRBJ1-1; CDR3aa: CASTQFTEAFF
v_gene: TRBV20-1; j_gene: TRBJ2-7; CDR3aa: CSAYEGAYEQYF
v_gene: TRBV7-9; j_gene: TRBJ2-5; CDR3aa: CASSLVRGAGETQYF
v_gene: TRBV11-2; j_gene: TRBJ2-5; CDR3aa: CASRTQGPQYF
v_gene: TRBV29-1; j_gene: TRBJ2-2; CDR3aa: CSVVGRADTGELFF
v_gene: TRBV11-2; j_gene: TRBJ2-7; CDR3aa: CASSPSGGFYEQYF
v_gene: TRBV11-1; j_gene: TRBJ2-5; CDR3aa: CASSATRTSGRPETQYF
v_gene: TRBV6-1; j_gene: TRBJ2-2; CDR3aa: CASSVGWKTGELFF
v_gene: TRBV4-3; j_gene: TRBJ1-1; CDR3aa: CASSQEGTDSAEAFF
v_gene: TRBV7-9; j_gene: TRBJ1-2; CDR3aa: CASSLAVLPSYTF
v_gene: TRBV11-2; j_gene: TRBJ1-1; CDR3aa: CASSLDIGRNTEACF
v_gene: TRBV7-6; j_gene: TRBJ2-5; CDR3aa: CASSLGQAAMGQYF
v_gene: TRBV12-3/TRBV12-4; j_gene: TRBJ2-7; CDR3aa: CASSFGAGQREMREQYF
v_gene: TRBV19; j_gene: TRBJ1-1; CDR3aa: CASSIDHRTQNTEAFF
v_gene: TRBV6-2/TRBV6-3; j_gene: TRBJ2-7; CDR3aa: CASSYGTEAHEQYF
v_gene: TRBV19; j_gene: TRBJ1-5; CDR3aa: CASSIDRDGGEVHF
v_gene: TRBV12-3/TRBV12-4; j_gene: TRBJ2-7; CDR3aa: CASSFLTYEQYF
v_gene: TRBV2; j_gene: TRBJ1-2; CDR3aa: CASNRGQGYGYTF
v_gene: TRBV9; j_gene: TRBJ2-3; CDR3aa: CASSVGDPTDTQYF
v_gene: TRBV12-3/TRBV12-4; j_gene: TRBJ1-6; CDR3aa: CASNRRDTNSPLHF
v_gene: TRBV6-2/TRBV6-3; j_gene: TRBJ1-5; CDR3aa: CASSYRQFGLSNQPQHF
v_gene: TRBV18; j_gene: TRBJ2-7; CDR3aa: CASSLAWGEQYF
v_gene: TRBV6-2/TRBV6-3; j_gene: TRBJ1-6; CDR3aa: CASRKTGGGSPLHF
v_gene: TRBV7-2; j_gene: TRBJ2-7; CDR3aa: CASSLAGGEGYEQYF
v_gene: TRBV4-1; j_gene: TRBJ2-5; CDR3aa: CASSHLTSGEETQYF
v_gene: TRBV13; j_gene: TRBJ1-1; CDR3aa: CASSSRERPEAFF
v_gene: TRBV11-2; j_gene: TRBJ2-5; CDR3aa: CASSQGEKETQYF
v_gene: TRBV30; j_gene: TRBJ1-1; CDR3aa: CACTAQLTNTEAFF
v_gene: TRBV6-5; j_gene: TRBJ2-5; CDR3aa: CASSYSRGATQYF
v_gene: TRBV20-1; j_gene: TRBJ2-7; CDR3aa: CSAPKPKGSYEQYF
v_gene: TRBV28; j_gene: TRBJ2-2; CDR3aa: CASSHSGLEGPGELFF
v_gene: TRBV30; j_gene: TRBJ2-7; CDR3aa: CAWSSGGTYEQYF
v_gene: TRBV12-3/TRBV12-4; j_gene: TRBJ1-5; CDR3aa: CASTTGINQPQHF
v_gene: TRBV6-1; j_gene: TRBJ1-2; CDR3aa: CASSEDIDYGYTF
v_gene: TRBV12-3/TRBV12-4; j_gene: TRBJ2-7; CDR3aa: CASSFGHSYEQYF
v_gene: TRBV4-3; j_gene: TRBJ2-7; CDR3aa: CASSQDYRVYEQYF
v_gene: TRBV29-1; j_gene: TRBJ2-5; CDR3aa: CSVVVGETQYF
v_gene: TRBV11-2; j_gene: TRBJ1-5; CDR3aa: CASTFRGGGLGNQPQHF
v_gene: TRBV7-9; j_gene: TRBJ1-2; CDR3aa: CASSLRRGSGYGYTF
v_gene: TRBV5-1; j_gene: TRBJ2-5; CDR3aa: CASSLGTSGGAAETQYF
v_gene: TRBV29-1; j_gene: TRBJ1-5; CDR3aa: CSVGETGYSNQPQHF
v_gene: TRBV25-1; j_gene: TRBJ2-7; CDR3aa: CASSAPYIMYF
v_gene: TRBV24-1; j_gene: TRBJ2-5; CDR3aa: CATSDFGTSTPETQYF
v_gene: TRBV20-1; j_gene: TRBJ2-5; CDR3aa: CSARDHRGGETQYF
v_gene: TRBV7-2; j_gene: TRBJ2-5; CDR3aa: CASSNPQAQYF
v_gene: TRBV7-8; j_gene: TRBJ2-6; CDR3aa: CASSFGDRVGGANVLTF
v_gene: TRBV18; j_gene: TRBJ1-1; CDR3aa: CASSRGDHNTEAFF
v_gene: TRBV15; j_gene: TRBJ1-2; CDR3aa: CATSRDLGGGWEANYGYTF
v_gene: TRBV7-2; j_gene: TRBJ1-6; CDR3aa: CASSLSPGAGNSPLHF
v_gene: TRBV6-5; j_gene: TRBJ1-1; CDR3aa: CASSPGWGETEAFF
v_gene: TRBV20-1; j_gene: TRBJ2-5; CDR3aa: CSGTGGETQYF
v_gene: TRBV6-2/TRBV6-3; j_gene: TRBJ2-5; CDR3aa: CASTYGAGRTGQETQYF